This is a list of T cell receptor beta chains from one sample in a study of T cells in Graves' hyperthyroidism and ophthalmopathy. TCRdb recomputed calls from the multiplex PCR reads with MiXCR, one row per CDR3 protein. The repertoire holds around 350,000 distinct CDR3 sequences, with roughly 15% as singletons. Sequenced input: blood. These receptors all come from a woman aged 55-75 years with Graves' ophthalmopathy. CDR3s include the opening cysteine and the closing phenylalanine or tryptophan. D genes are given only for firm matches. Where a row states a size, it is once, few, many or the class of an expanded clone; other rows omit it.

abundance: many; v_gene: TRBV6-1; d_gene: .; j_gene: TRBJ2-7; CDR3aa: CASRNVYEQYF; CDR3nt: TGTGCCAGCAGAAACGTCTACGAGCAGTACTTC
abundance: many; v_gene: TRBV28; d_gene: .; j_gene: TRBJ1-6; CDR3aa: CASSSGLSYNSPLHF; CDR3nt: TGTGCCAGCAGCTCAGGGCTCTCCTATAATTCACCCCTCCACTTT
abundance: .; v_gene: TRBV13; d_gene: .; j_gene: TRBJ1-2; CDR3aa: CASSLSGRSGYTF; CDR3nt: TGTGCCAGCAGCCTTTCGGGGAGATCGGGCTACACCTTC
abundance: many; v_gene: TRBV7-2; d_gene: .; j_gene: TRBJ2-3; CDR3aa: CASSLEGWDTQYF; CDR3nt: TGTGCCAGCAGCTTAGAGGGATGGGATACGCAGTATTTT
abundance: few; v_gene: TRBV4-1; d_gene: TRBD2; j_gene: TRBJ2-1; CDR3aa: CASRSGKLAGVYEQFF; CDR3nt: TGCGCCAGCAGATCGGGGAAGCTAGCGGGAGTCTATGAGCAGTTCTTC
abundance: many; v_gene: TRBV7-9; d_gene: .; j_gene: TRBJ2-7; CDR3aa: CASSLSNRDYEQYF; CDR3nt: TGTGCCAGCAGCTTATCAAACAGGGACTACGAGCAGTACTTC
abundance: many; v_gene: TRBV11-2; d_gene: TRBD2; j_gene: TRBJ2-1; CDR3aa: CASSPARRLAQYNEQFF; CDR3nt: TGTGCCAGCAGCCCCGCCCGGAGACTAGCGCAGTACAATGAGCAGTTCTTC
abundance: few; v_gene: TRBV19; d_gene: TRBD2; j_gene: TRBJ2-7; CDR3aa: CASRRGLAGGLYEQYF; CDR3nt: TGTGCCAGTAGAAGAGGACTAGCGGGAGGCCTTTACGAGCAGTACTTC
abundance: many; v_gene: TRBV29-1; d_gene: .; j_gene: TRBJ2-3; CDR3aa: CSVELVVGDTQYF; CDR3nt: TGCAGCGTTGAATTGGTAGTTGGCGATACGCAGTATTTT
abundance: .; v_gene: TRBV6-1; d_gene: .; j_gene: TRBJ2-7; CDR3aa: CASRGSSHEQYF; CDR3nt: TGTGCAAGTCGGGGAAGTTCCCACGAGCAGTACTTC
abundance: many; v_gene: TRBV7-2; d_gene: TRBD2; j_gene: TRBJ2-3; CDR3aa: CASSLFLTSGTHTDTQYF; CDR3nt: TGTGCCAGCAGCTTATTCCTCACTAGCGGGACCCACACAGATACGCAGTATTTT
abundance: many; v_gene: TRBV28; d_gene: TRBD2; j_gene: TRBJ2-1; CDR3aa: CASSISGRSNEQFF; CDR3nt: TGTGCCAGCTCGATCAGCGGGAGAAGCAATGAGCAGTTCTTC
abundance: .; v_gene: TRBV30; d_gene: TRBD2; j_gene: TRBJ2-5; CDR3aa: CAWSLGSGSSQETQYF; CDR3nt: TGTGCCTGGAGTTTGGGTAGCGGGAGCTCCCAAGAGACCCAGTACTTC
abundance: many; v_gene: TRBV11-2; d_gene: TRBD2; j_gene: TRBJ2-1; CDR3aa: CASSSVGGGRYEQFF; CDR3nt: TGTGCCAGCAGTTCTGTAGGAGGCGGGAGATATGAGCAGTTCTTC
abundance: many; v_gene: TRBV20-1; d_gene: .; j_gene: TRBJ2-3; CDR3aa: CSARGTSTDTQYF; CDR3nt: TGCAGTGCTAGAGGGACTAGCACAGATACGCAGTATTTT
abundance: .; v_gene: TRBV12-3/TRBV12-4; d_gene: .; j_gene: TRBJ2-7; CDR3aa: CASSLTLGQPGRPNEQYF; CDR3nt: TGTGCCAGCAGTTTAACTCTCGGGCAGCCGGGCAGACCAAACGAGCAGTACTTC
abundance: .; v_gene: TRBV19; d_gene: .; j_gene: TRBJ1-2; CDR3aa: CASRRPGRGKYGYTF; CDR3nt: TGTGCCAGTAGAAGGCCAGGGAGGGGGAAGTATGGCTACACCTTC
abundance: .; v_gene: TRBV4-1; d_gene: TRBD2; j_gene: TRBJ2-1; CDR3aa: CASRPLAYSYNEQFF; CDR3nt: TGCGCCAGCCGCCCACTAGCGTACTCCTACAATGAGCAGTTCTTC
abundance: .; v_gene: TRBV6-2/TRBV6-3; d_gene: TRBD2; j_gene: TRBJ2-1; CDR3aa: CASKPEREGSHNEQFF; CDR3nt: TGTGCCAGCAAACCCGAGCGGGAGGGCTCCCACAATGAGCAGTTCTTC
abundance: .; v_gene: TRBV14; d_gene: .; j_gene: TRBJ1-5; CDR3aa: CASSWVQQPQHF; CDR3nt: TGTGCCAGCAGCTGGGTGCAGCAGCCCCAGCATTTT
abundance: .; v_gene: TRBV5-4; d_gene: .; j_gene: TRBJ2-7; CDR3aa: CASSGSGGRPYEQYF; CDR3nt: TGTGCCAGCAGTGGGAGTGGGGGGCGTCCCTACGAGCAGTACTTC
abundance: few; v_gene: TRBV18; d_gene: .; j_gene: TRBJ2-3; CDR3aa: CASSPRSGADTQYF; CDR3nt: TGTGCCAGCTCACCACGTTCGGGGGCAGATACGCAGTATTTT
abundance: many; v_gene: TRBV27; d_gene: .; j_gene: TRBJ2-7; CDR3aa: CASSFRGNSYEQYF; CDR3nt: TGTGCCAGCAGTTTCCGAGGGAACTCCTACGAGCAGTACTTC
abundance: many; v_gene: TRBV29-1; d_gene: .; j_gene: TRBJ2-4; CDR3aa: CSVEEEVSLAKNIQYF; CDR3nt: TGCAGCGTTGAAGAGGAAGTATCGCTAGCCAAAAACATTCAGTACTTC
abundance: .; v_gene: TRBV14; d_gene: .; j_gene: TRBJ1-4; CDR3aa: CASSSHEKLFF; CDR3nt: TGTGCCAGCAGCTCACATGAAAAACTGTTTTTT
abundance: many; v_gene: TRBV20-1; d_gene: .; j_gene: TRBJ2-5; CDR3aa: CSARAIAVSGETQYF; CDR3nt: TGCAGTGCTAGAGCTATAGCGGTTTCCGGAGAGACCCAGTACTTC
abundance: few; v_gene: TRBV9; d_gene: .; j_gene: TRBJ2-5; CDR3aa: CASSVAGGEGETQYF; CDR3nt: TGTGCCAGCAGCGTAGCTGGGGGCGAGGGAGAGACCCAGTACTTC
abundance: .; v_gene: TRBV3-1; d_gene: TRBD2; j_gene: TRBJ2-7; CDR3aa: CASSPYTASGNGYEQYF; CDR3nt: TGTGCCAGCAGCCCCTACACCGCTAGCGGGAATGGTTACGAGCAGTACTTC
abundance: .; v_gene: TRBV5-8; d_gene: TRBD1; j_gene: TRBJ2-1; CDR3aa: CARREQGAGEQFF; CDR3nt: TGTGCCAGGAGGGAACAGGGGGCGGGTGAGCAGTTCTTC
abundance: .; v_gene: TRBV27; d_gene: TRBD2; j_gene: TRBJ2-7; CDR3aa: CASSRLAGEQYF; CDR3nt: TGTGCCAGCAGTCGGCTAGCGGGCGAGCAGTACTTC
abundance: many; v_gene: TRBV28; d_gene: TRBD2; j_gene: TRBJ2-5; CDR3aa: CASSLLGTSHQETQYF; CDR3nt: TGTGCCAGCAGTTTACTCGGGACTAGTCATCAAGAGACCCAGTACTTC
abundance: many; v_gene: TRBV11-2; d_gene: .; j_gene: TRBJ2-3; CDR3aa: CASSFGGGSADTQYF; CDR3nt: TGTGCCAGCAGCTTTGGAGGAGGGAGTGCAGATACGCAGTATTTT
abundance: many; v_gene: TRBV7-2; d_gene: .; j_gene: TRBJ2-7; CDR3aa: CASSLAPVLLDSYEQYF; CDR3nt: TGTGCCAGCAGCTTAGCGCCGGTTTTACTAGACTCCTACGAGCAGTACTTC
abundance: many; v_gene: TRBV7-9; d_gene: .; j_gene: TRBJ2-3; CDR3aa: CASSPVLDTQYF; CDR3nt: TGTGCCAGCAGCCCCGTTTTGGATACGCAGTATTTT
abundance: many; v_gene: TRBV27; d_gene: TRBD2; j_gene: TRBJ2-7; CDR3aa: CASRPIAGFAYEQYF; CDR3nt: TGTGCCAGCAGACCAATAGCGGGATTCGCCTACGAGCAGTACTTC
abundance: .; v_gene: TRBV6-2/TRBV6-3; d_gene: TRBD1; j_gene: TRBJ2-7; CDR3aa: CASSYLSSGTGHEQYF; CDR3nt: TGTGCCAGCAGTTACCTTTCATCCGGGACAGGCCACGAGCAGTACTTC
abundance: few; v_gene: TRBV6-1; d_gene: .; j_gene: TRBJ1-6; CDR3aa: CASRPGTTNNSPLHF; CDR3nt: TGTGCCAGCAGACCCGGGACCACCAATAATTCACCCCTCCACTTT
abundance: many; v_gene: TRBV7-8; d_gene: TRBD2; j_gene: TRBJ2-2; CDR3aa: CASSLLAGGQSGELFF; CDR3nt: TGTGCCAGCAGCTTACTAGCGGGAGGGCAAAGCGGGGAGCTGTTTTTT
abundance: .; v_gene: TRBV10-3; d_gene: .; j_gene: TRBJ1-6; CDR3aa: CAISESDATNSPLHF; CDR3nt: TGTGCCATCAGTGAGTCTGATGCAACTAATTCACCCCTCCACTTT
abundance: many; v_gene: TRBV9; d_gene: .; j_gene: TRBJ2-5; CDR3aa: CASSVAPGNQETQYF; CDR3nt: TGTGCCAGCAGCGTAGCCCCGGGCAACCAAGAGACCCAGTACTTC
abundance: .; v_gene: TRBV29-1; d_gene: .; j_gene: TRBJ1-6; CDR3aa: CSVDGGDGSPLHF; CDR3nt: TGCAGCGTTGACGGGGGCGACGGTTCACCCCTCCACTTT
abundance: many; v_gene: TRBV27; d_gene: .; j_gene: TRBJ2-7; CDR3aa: CASSNGESYEQYF; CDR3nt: TGTGCCAGCAGTAACGGGGAAAGCTACGAGCAGTACTTC
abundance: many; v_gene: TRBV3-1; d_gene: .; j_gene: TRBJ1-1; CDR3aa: CASSQDHMNTEAFF; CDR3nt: TGTGCCAGCAGCCAAGATCACATGAACACTGAAGCTTTCTTT
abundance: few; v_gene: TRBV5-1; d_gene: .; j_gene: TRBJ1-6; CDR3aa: CASRGSSSYNSPLHF; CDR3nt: TGCGCCAGCAGAGGCAGTAGCTCCTATAATTCACCCCTCCACTTT
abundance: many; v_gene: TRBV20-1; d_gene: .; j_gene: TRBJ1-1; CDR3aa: CSAPPPGGAEAFF; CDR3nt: TGCAGTGCGCCTCCCCCAGGAGGCGCTGAAGCTTTCTTT
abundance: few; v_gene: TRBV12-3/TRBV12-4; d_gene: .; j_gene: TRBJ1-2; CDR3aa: CASSSPAAYTF; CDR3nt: TGTGCCAGCAGTTCCCCAGCGGCCTACACCTTC
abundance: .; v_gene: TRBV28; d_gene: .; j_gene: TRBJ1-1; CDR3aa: CASSLWGPTEAFF; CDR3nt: TGTGCCAGCAGTTTATGGGGGCCAACTGAAGCTTTCTTT
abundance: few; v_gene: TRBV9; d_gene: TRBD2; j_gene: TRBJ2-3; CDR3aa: CASRAVAGDTQYF; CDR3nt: TGTGCCAGCAGGGCTGTAGCGGGTGATACGCAGTATTTT
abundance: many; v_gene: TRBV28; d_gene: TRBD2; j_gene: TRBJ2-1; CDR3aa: CASSTLGRGWEVSYNEQFF; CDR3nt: TGTGCCAGCAGTACCCTCGGGAGGGGGTGGGAGGTCTCCTACAATGAGCAGTTCTTC
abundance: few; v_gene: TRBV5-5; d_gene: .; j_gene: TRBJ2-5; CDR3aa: CASSPGTDQLTQYF; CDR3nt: TGTGCCAGCAGCCCGGGGACCGACCAATTAACCCAGTACTTC
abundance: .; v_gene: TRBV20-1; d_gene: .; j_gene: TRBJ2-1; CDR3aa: CSASGTLNPSSYDEQFF; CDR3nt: TGCAGTGCTAGTGGGACACTTAATCCGAGCTCCTACGATGAGCAGTTCTTC
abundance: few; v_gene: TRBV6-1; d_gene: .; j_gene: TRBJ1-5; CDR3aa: CASGRNSSQPQHF; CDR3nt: TGTGCCAGCGGACGAAATAGCAGTCAGCCCCAGCATTTT
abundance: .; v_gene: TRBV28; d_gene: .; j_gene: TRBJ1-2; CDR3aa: CASSFRDKYYGYTF; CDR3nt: TGTGCCAGCAGTTTCCGGGACAAGTACTATGGCTACACCTTC
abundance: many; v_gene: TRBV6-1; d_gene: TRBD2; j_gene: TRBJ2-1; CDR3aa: CASSGAGTSGSGYEQFF; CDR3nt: TGTGCCAGCAGTGGGGCCGGGACTAGCGGGAGTGGGTATGAGCAGTTCTTC
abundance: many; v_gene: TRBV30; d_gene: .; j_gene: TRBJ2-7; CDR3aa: CAWSGQLGQNEQYF; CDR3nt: TGTGCCTGGAGTGGACAGTTAGGACAGAACGAGCAGTACTTC
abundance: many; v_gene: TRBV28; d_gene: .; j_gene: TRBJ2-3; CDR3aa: CASSPQGRSTDTQYF; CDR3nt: TGTGCCAGCAGTCCTCAGGGGCGAAGCACAGATACGCAGTATTTT
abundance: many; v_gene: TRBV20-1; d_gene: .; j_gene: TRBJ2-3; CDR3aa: CSADHRDFTDTQYF; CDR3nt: TGCAGTGCAGATCACCGGGACTTCACAGATACGCAGTATTTT